Below, 18 T cell receptor beta chains from the same sample are listed, as sequenced in a study of molecular identifiers for immune sequencing clone quantification. TCRdb reprocessed the PCR reads with MiXCR, giving one entry per CDR3 protein. This table has about 86,000 distinct CDR3 sequences, approximately 23% appearing once. Sequenced: naive CD8+ T cells from blood, with Jurkat cell RNA spiked in. Subset described: FACS-sorted CD8+CD4-CCR7+CD45RA+ naive T cells. The source is a human donor in good health. Some libraries in this study had Jurkat cell RNA spiked in.

This clonotype occurred many times. The chain is built from TRBV11-2 and TRBJ2-7; D perhaps matches TRBD1 (6 bases). V was pared by 4 bases and J by 2 bases, with 12 bases between. The CDR3 sequence is 14 residues long. CDR1 and CDR2 from the germline V gene are SGHAT and FQNNGV. The CDR3 loop is CASSSPWTAYEQYF. CDR3 nucleotide sequence: TGTGCCAGCAGCTCCCCCTGGACAGCCTACGAGCAGTACTTC.

With regard to this clonotype: This sequence is one base from a far larger clone and is likely a read error. The V gene is TRBV5-3, the J gene TRBJ2-5; D is possibly TRBD2 (5 bases). TRBV5-3 is classed as an ORF, of uncertain function. Trimming pared 8 bases from V and 6 bases from J, leaving 11 bases between. The CDR3 is 11 residues long. The CDR3 reads CASSGGKTQYF. The CDR3 DNA reads TGTGCCAGCAGCGGCGGAAAGACCCAGTACTTC.

The chain recombines TRBV19 with TRBJ1-5; D might be TRBD1 (5 bases). CDR1 is LNHDA, CDR2 SQIVND, per germline (reference sequence). The CDR3 contains 12 residues. Trimming cost V 7 bases and J 4 bases, with 8 bases left between them. CDR3 protein: CASMQGNQPQHF. CDR3 sequence (DNA): TGTGCCAGTATGCAGGGAAATCAGCCCCAGCATTTT.

With respect to this clonotype: Since a much larger clone is just one base distant, this may be a read error. The chain carries TRBV6-6 and TRBJ1-1; TRBD1 might be the D (5 bases). The CDR3 has 13 amino acids. Trimming stripped 6 bases from V and 5 bases from J, with 13 bases between. Looked up from germline, CDR1 is MNHNY and CDR2 is SVGAGI (reference sequence). The CDR3 is CASRWAGSTEAFF. In DNA, the CDR3 is TGTGCCAGCAGGTGGGCAGGGAGTACTGAAGCTTTCTTT.

This clonotype was seen a few times. The J gene is TRBJ2-7, the V gene TRBV9, with 7 bases matching TRBD2. Germline V CDR1 and CDR2: SGDLS, YYNGEE. The J segment lost 1 base and the V segment lost 0 bases, leaving 7 bases of the junction unmatched. The CDR3 consists of 16 residues. CDR3 protein: CASSVDVGGSSYEQYF. The DNA of the CDR3 is TGTGCCAGCAGCGTAGATGTGGGGGGGAGTTCCTACGAGCAGTACTTC.

This chain joins TRBV19 and TRBJ2-7, with D maybe TRBD2 (6 bases). V was clipped by 5 bases and J by 2 bases, with 10 bases between them. The CDR3 is 13 residues long. In germline, CDR1 is LNHDA, CDR2 SQIVND (reference sequence). The CDR3 is CASSAGTPYEQYF. CDR3 bases: TGTGCCAGTAGTGCCGGGACTCCCTACGAGCAGTACTTC.

This clonotype showed up many times. The V and J genes are TRBV12-3 or TRBV12-4 and TRBJ1-2; D gene ambiguous. Trimming pared 3 bases from V and 4 bases from J, leaving 9 bases between. The CDR3 runs 13 residues. CDR3 region: CASSFGSGYGYTF. The CDR3 DNA reads as TGTGCCAGCAGTTTCGGTTCCGGCTATGGCTACACCTTC.

This clonotype showed up many times. The V and J genes are TRBV9 and TRBJ1-1; no reliable D call. Germline values: CDR1 SGDLS, CDR2 YYNGEE. The V gene lost 4 bases and the J gene lost 4 bases, with 17 bases spanning the gap. This CDR3 region has 15 residues. The CDR3 is CASSPAGRGGTEAFF. The CDR3 region has the DNA TGTGCCAGCAGCCCAGCGGGTCGCGGCGGCACTGAAGCTTTCTTT.

Details on this clonotype: Being one base from a much bigger clone, this may be a read error. The rearrangement joins TRBV29-1 to TRBJ1-4; a weak D match, TRBD1 (6 bases). This CDR3 region has 15 residues. Germline loops: CDR1 SQVTM, CDR2 ANQGSEA. The CDR3 loop reads CSAGPRGSANEKLLF. In DNA, the CDR3 is TGCAGCGCGGGGCCCAGGGGAAGTGCTAATGAAAAACTGCTTTTT.

About this clonotype: Germline is not matched at one junction end, which may reflect a read error. This chain connects TRBV2 to TRBJ2-2; TRBD1 matches at 7 bases. Per germline, CDR1 SNHLY and CDR2 FYNNEI. This CDR3 comprises 15 residues. CDR3 coding DNA: TGTGCCAGCAGGGAGACAGGGTCGAATACCGGGGAGCTGTTTTTT. Protein product: CASRETGSNTGELFF.

About this clonotype: This sequence may be a read error, since a much larger clone differs from it by one base. The rearrangement links TRBV7-9 to TRBJ2-3; 9 nucleotides match TRBD2. Germline V gene sequence: CDR1 SEHNR, CDR2 FQNEAQ (reference sequence). The CDR3 runs 17 residues. DNA for the CDR3: TGTGCCAGCAGCCTATGGGAGGGACTAGCTGACACAGATACGCGGTATTTT. It translates to CASSLWEGLADTDTRYF.

With respect to this clonotype: Being one base from a much bigger clone, this may be a read error. The chain employs TRBV7-2 and TRBJ2-3; the D is unclear. The CDR3 has 15 residues. Germline loops: CDR1 SGHTA, CDR2 FQGNSA. CDR3 region: CASSSLPRDTDTRYF. The CDR3 DNA follows: TGTGCCAGCAGCTCCCTTCCGCGAGACACAGATACGCGGTATTTT.

This clonotype has a handful of counts. The V and J genes are TRBV5-3 and TRBJ2-1, with 7 bases lining up with TRBD2. TRBV5-3 is an ORF, with its function uncertain. This CDR3 is 12 amino acids long. Trimming took 8 bases from V and 9 from J; bases not matched to a gene: 8. Here the CDR3 reads CASSGVASEQFF. The CDR3 DNA sequence: TGTGCCAGCAGCGGGGTAGCAAGTGAGCAGTTCTTC.

V usage is TRBV7-9 and J usage is TRBJ2-2; maybe TRBD2 (5 bases). V was trimmed by 6 bases and J by 4 bases, leaving 18 bases between them. The CDR3 has 16 residues. CDR1 and CDR2 from the germline V gene are SEHNR and FQNEAQ (reference sequence). The CDR3 DNA reads TGTGCCAGCAGAAACAGCCCAGCGGTATTCACCGGGGAGCTGTTTTTT. Amino acid sequence: CASRNSPAVFTGELFF. The full variable domain, completed using reference TRBV7-9 and TRBJ2-2, is DTGVSQNPRHKITKRGQNVTFRCDPISEHNRLYWYRQTLGQGPEFLTYFQNEAQLEKSRLLSDRFSAERPKGSFSTLEIQRTEQGDSAMYLCASRNSPAVFTGELFFGEGSRLTVL.

A word on this clonotype: A single base separates this from a much larger clone, so it may be a read error. The chain is built from TRBV7-2 and TRBJ2-1; 9 bases are a match to TRBD2. This CDR3 is built from 15 residues. Per germline, CDR1 SGHTA and CDR2 FQGNSA. CDR3 amino acids: CASSALAGKYSEQFF. CDR3 sequence (DNA): TGTGCCAGCAGCGCCCTAGCGGGGAAATACAGTGAGCAGTTCTTC.

Many counts were recorded for this clonotype. The rearrangement uses TRBV4-1 and TRBJ2-6; no reliable D call. The CDR3 runs 15 residues. V dropped 1 base and J dropped 0 bases, with 4 bases sitting between them. Germline-derived CDR1 and CDR2 are MGHRA and YSYEKL. DNA for the CDR3: TGCGCCAGCAGCCAAGTCATCTCTGGGGCCAACGTCCTGACTTTC. The encoded protein is CASSQVISGANVLTF.

The chain recombines TRBV9 with TRBJ2-3; a weak D match, TRBD2 (6 bases). CDR3 length: 15 residues. V dropped 6 bases and J dropped 2 bases, with 16 bases sitting between them. CDR1 SGDLS and CDR2 YYNGEE come from the germline V gene. The CDR3 region is CASTRSGDPTDTQYF. In DNA form, the CDR3 reads TGTGCCAGCACCAGGTCGGGGGATCCCACAGATACGCAGTATTTT.

Many counts were recorded for this clonotype. This chain links TRBV12-5 with TRBJ2-1, with D possibly matching TRBD1 (5 bases). The germline V gene has CDR1 LGHNT and CDR2 FRNRAP. Trimming took 6 bases from V and 1 from J, leaving 13 bases between them. CDR3 size: 15 residues. In DNA, the CDR3 is TGTGCTAGTGGCTGGACCAGGGCATCCTACAATGAGCAGTTCTTC. It translates to CASGWTRASYNEQFF.